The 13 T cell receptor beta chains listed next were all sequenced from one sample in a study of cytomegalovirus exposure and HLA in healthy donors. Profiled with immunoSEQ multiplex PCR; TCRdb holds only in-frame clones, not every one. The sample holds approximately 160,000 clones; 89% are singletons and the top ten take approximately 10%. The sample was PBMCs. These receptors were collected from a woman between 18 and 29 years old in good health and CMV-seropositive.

CDR3 DNA sequence: TGTGCCAGTAGTATACCAGGGGCCTACGAGCAGTACTTC. Its protein product is CASSIPGAYEQYF. V is TRBV19 and J is TRBJ2-7; D possibly corresponds to TRBD1 (6 bases). V gave up 2 bases and J gave up 2 bases, with 7 bases separating them. The CDR3 length is 13 residues. CDR1 is LNHDA and CDR2 is SQIVND in the germline V gene (reference sequence). Filled out from reference TRBV19 and TRBJ2-7, the complete variable domain reads DGGITQSPKYLFRKEGQNVTLSCEQNLNHDAMYWYRQDPGQGLRLIYYSQIVNDFQKGDIAEGYSVSREKKESFPLTVTSAQKNPTAFYLCASSIPGAYEQYFGPGTRLTVT.

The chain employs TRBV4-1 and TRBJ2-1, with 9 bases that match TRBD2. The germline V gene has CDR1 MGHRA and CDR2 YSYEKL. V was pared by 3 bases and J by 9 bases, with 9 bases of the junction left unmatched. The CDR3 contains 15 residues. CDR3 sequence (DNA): TGCGCCAGCAGCCAGCCCGCTAGCGGGAAAGGTGAGCAGTTCTTC. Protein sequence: CASSQPASGKGEQFF.

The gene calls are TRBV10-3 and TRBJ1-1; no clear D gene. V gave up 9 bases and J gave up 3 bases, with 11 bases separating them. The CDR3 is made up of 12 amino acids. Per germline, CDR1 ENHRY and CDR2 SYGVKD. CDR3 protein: CAIAGQDTEAFF. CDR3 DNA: TGTGCCATTGCAGGTCAGGACACTGAAGCTTTCTTT.

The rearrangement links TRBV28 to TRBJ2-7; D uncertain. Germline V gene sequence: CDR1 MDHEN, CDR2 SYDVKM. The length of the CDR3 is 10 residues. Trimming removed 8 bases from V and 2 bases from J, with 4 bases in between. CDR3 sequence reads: CASSTYEQYF. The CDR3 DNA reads TGTGCCAGCTCCACCTACGAGCAGTACTTC.

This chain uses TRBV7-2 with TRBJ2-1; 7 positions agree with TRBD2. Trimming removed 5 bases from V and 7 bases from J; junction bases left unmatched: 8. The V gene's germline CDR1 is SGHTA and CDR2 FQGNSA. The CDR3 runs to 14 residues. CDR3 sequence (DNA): TGTGCCAGCAGCCCCCCGGGACTATTGAATGAGCAGTTCTTC. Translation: CASSPPGLLNEQFF.

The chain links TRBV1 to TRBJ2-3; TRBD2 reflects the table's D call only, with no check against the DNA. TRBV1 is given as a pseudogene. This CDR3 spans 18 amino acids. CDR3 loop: CTSSQTAGANPVCNTQYF. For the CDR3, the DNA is TGCACCAGCAGCCAAACAGCGGGAGCGAACCCAGTCTGTAATACGCAGTATTTT.

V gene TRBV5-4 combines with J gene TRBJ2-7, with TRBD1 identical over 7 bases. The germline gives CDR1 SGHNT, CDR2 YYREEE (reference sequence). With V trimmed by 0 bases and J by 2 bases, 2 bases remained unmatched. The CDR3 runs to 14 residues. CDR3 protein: CASSLGQGAYEQYF. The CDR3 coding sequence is TGTGCCAGCAGCTTGGGACAGGGTGCCTACGAGCAGTACTTC.

Written as DNA, the CDR3 is TGTGCCAGCAGCCTTCGACAGGAGTATCAGCCCCAGCATTTT. This encodes CASSLRQEYQPQHF. J is TRBJ1-5 and V is TRBV5-5; weak D call: TRBD1 (6 bases). This CDR3 has 14 residues. The germline gives CDR1 SGHKS, CDR2 YYEKEE (reference sequence). V was clipped by 4 bases and J by 5 bases, with 13 bases between them.

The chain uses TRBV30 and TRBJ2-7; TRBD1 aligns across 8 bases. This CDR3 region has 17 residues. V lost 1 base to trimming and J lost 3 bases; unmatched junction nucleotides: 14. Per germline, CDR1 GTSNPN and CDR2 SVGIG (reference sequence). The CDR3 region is CAWSAPIRTGTLYEQYF. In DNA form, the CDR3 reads TGTGCCTGGAGTGCTCCCATAAGGACAGGGACACTCTACGAGCAGTACTTC.

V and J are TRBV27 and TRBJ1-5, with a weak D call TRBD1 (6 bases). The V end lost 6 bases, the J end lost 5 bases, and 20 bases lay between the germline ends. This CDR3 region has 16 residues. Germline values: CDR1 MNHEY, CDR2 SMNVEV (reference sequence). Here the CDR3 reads CASSRQALPGDQPQHF. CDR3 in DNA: TGTGCCAGCAGCCGACAGGCGCTCCCAGGGGATCAGCCCCAGCATTTT.

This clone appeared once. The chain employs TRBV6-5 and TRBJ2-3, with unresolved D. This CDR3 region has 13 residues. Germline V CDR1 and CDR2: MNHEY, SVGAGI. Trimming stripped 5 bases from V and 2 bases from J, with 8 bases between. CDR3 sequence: CASSQGATDTQYF. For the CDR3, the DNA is TGTGCCAGCAGTCAAGGAGCCACAGATACGCAGTATTTT.

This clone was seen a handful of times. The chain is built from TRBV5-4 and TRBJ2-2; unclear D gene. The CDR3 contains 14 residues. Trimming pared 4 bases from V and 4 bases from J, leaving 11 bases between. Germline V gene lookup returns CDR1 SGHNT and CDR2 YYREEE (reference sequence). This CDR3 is CASSTLPSTGELFF. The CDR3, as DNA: TGTGCCAGCAGCACTCTCCCCTCCACCGGGGAGCTGTTTTTT.

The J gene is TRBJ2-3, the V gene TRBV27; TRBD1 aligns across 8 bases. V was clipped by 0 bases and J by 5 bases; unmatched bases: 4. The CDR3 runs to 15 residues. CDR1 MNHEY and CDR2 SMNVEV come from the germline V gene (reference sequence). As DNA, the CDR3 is TGTGCCAGCAGTTTATCGGACAGGGAGGTAGATACGCAGTATTTT. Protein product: CASSLSDREVDTQYF.